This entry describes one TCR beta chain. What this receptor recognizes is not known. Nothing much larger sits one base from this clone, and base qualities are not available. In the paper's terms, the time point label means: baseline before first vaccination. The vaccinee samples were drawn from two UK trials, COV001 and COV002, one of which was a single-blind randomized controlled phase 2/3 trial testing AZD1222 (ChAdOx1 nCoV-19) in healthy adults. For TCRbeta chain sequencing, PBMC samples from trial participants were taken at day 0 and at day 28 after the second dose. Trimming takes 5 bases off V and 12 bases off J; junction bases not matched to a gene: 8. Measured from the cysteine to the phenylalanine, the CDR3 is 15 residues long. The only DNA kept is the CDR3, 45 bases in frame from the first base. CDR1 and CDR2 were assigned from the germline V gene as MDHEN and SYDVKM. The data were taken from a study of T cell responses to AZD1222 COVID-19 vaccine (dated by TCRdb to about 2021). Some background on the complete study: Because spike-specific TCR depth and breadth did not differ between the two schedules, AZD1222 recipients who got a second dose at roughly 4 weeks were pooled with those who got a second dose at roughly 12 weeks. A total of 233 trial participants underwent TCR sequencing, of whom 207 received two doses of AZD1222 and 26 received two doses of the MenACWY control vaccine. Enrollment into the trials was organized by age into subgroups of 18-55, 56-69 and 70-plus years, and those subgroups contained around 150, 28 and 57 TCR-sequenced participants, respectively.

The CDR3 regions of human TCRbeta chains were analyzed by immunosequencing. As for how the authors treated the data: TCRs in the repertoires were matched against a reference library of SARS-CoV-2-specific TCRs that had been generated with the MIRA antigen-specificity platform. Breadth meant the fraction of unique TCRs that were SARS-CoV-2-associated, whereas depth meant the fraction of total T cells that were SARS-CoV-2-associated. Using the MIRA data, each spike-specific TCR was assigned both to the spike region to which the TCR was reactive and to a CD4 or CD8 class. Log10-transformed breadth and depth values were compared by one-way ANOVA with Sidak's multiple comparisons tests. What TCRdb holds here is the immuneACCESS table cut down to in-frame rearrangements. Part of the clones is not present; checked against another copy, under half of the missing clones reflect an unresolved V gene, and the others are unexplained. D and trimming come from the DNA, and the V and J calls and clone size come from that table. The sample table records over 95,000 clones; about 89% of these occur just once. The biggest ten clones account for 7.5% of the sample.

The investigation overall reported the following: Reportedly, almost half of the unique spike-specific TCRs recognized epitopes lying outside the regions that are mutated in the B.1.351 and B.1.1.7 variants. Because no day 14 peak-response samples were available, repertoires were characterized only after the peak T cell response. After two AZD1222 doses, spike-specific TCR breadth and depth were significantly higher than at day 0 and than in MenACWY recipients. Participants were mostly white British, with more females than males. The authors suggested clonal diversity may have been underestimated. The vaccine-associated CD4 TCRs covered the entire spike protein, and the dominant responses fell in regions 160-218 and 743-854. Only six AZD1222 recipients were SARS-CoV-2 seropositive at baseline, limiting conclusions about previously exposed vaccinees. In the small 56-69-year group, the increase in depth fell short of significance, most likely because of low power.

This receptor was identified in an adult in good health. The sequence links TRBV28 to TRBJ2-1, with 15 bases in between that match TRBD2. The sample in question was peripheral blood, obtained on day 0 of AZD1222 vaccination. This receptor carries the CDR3 CASSPGTSGRKVQFF. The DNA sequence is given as TGTGCCAGCAGTCCCGGGACTAGCGGGAGGAAGGTGCAGTTCTTC.